These 21 T cell receptor beta chains came from one sample sequenced in a study of blood T cell repertoires in COVID-19 (TCRdb year 2020). Libraries were made using the immunoSEQ multiplex PCR assay. Not all clones reach the TCRdb copy of this immuneACCESS table, which keeps in-frame sequences only. Checked studies attribute under half of the gap to unresolved V genes and leave the rest unexplained. For this sample there are about 66,000 clones; around 83% appear just once. Approximately 7.2% of the sample is taken by the ten largest. Sequenced input: peripheral blood. The source is a man in his fifties with active COVID-19.

This chain connects TRBV3-1 (or the pseudogene TRBV3-2) to TRBJ2-1; weak D call: TRBD1 (5 bases). V lost 1 base and J lost 4, with 8 bases in between. The CDR3 covers 14 residues. Germline V gives CDR1 LGHDT, CDR2 YNNKEL (reference sequence). Written as DNA, the CDR3 is TGTGCCAGCAGCCAAGGGACACGATACAATGAGCAGTTCTTC. Its protein is CASSQGTRYNEQFF.

The chain couples TRBV7-2 to TRBJ1-1, with TRBD1 matching over 8 bases. V trimming: 5 bases; J trimming: 3 bases; junction bases outside the gene matches: 5. This CDR3 is 14 amino acids long. From germline, CDR1 is SGHTA and CDR2 FQGNSA. This CDR3 reads CASSPRQGYTEAFF. CDR3 DNA sequence: TGTGCCAGCAGCCCGCGACAGGGGTACACTGAAGCTTTCTTT.

The J gene is TRBJ2-1, the V gene TRBV2; tentative D call: TRBD2 (5 bases). The CDR3 has 16 amino acids. The germline gives CDR1 SNHLY, CDR2 FYNNEI. V was pared by 3 bases and J by 5 bases, with 17 bases between. CDR3 loop: CASSDDAFTGNNEQFF. CDR3 bases: TGTGCCAGCAGTGATGACGCCTTTACGGGAAACAATGAGCAGTTCTTC.

This sequence joins TRBV2 and TRBJ2-6; 7 nucleotides align to TRBD1. Germline-derived CDR1 and CDR2 are SNHLY and FYNNEI. The ends lost 7 bases at V and 0 bases at J; junction bases unmatched: 12. This CDR3 spans 18 amino acids. CDR3 nucleotide sequence: TGTGCCAGCATAAGGGACAGCCTGTCACTCTCTGGGGCCAACGTCCTGACTTTC. Protein: CASIRDSLSLSGANVLTF.

The V call is TRBV2, the J call TRBJ2-3, with 7 bases that match TRBD2. Germline CDR1 SNHLY, CDR2 FYNNEI. This CDR3 has 15 residues. V lost 5 bases, J lost 5 bases, and 10 bases stayed unmatched. Here the CDR3 DNA reads TGTGCCAGCAGTCCCGAGGGAACGGGGGGAGATACGCAGTATTTT. Its translation is CASSPEGTGGDTQYF.

The rearrangement uses TRBV11-2 and TRBJ1-4; 8 bases fit TRBD1. After removal of 3 bases from V and 7 bases from J, the junction contained 10 bases not matched to a gene. Germline values: CDR1 SGHAT, CDR2 FQNNGV. The CDR3 has 16 amino acids. The CDR3: CASSLIWTGPAEKLFF. DNA for the CDR3: TGTGCCAGCAGCTTGATATGGACAGGGCCTGCTGAAAAACTGTTTTTT.

The gene calls are TRBV7-9 and TRBJ2-5; no definite D call. The CDR3 is made up of 11 amino acids. In germline, CDR1 is SEHNR, CDR2 FQNEAQ (reference sequence). V was shortened by 5 bases and J by 2 bases, with 3 bases between the two germline ends. CDR3 protein: CASSLQETQYF. CDR3 nucleotide sequence: TGTGCCAGCAGCCTACAAGAGACCCAGTACTTC.

The rearrangement links TRBV11-2 to TRBJ1-1; tentatively, D is TRBD1 (6 bases). The germline gives CDR1 SGHAT, CDR2 FQNNGV. The CDR3 consists of 16 residues. V lost 1 base and J lost 3, with 15 bases in between. The CDR3 sequence: CASSLVAGASHTEAFF. CDR3 nucleotides: TGTGCCAGCAGCTTAGTGGCAGGGGCTAGCCACACTGAAGCTTTCTTT.

The chain has TRBV3-1 (or the pseudogene TRBV3-2) and TRBJ2-5, with TRBD2 identical over 14 bases. CDR1 LGHDT and CDR2 YNNKEL come from the germline V gene (reference sequence). J gave up 6 bases and V 0 bases, and 6 bases lay outside the gene matches. This CDR3 comprises 17 residues. In nucleotides, the CDR3 is TGTGCCAGCAGCCAAGATCGACTAGCGGGGGGGCCAAAGACCCAGTACTTC. Its protein is CASSQDRLAGGPKTQYF.

This clone has a single count. The V gene is TRBV11-3, the J gene TRBJ2-1; possibly TRBD2 for D (6 bases). Trimming removed 3 bases at V and 11 bases at J, with 8 bases between. CDR3 length equals 11 residues. Germline V lookup: CDR1 SGHNT, CDR2 YENEEA. Here the CDR3 DNA reads TGTGCCAGCAGCTTGGAGGGACAGCAGTTCTTC. This translates into CASSLEGQQFF.

This chain uses TRBV7-6 with TRBJ2-1; 10 bases align to TRBD1. The CDR3 is 16 residues long. Per the germline V gene, CDR1 is SGHVS and CDR2 is FNYEAQ. Trimming cost V 3 bases and J 6 bases; bases outside gene matches: 8. This CDR3 reads CASSFASGTGANEQFF. The CDR3 DNA is TGTGCCAGCAGCTTCGCCTCCGGGACAGGGGCCAATGAGCAGTTCTTC.

The V and J genes are TRBV5-4 and TRBJ1-2; 9 bases match TRBD1. The CDR3 has 16 amino acids. Germline CDR1 reads SGHNT; CDR2 reads YYREEE (reference sequence). The ends lost 2 bases at V and 6 bases at J; junction bases unmatched: 11. DNA of the CDR3: TGTGCCAGCAGCTTTGGTCGGACAGGGGAGGCGGATGGCTACACCTTC. Its translation is CASSFGRTGEADGYTF.

The chain is built from TRBV24-1 and TRBJ1-1; no reliable D call. The CDR3 covers 14 residues. V lost 7 bases to trimming and J lost 6 bases, with 17 bases between them. Germline lookup yields CDR1 KGHDR and CDR2 SFDVKD. This CDR3 reads CATRGRIGRAEAFF. The CDR3 bases are TGTGCCACCAGAGGAAGGATCGGCCGGGCTGAAGCTTTCTTT.

Notes on this clone: The same CDR3 arises from other DNA sequences in this sample as well. The chain combines TRBV5-1 with TRBJ2-3, with 8 positions matching TRBD1. This CDR3 spans 14 amino acids. Germline CDR1 is SGHRS and CDR2 is YFSETQ. J lost 2 bases, V lost 4 bases, and 3 bases had no gene match. The CDR3 is CASSRDRLTDTQYF. The CDR3 nucleotides read TGCGCCAGCAGCCGGGACAGGCTCACAGATACGCAGTATTTT.

The sample holds one count of this clone. The chain combines TRBV18 with TRBJ1-3; D unresolved. V shed 2 bases and J shed 0 bases, with 14 bases lying between them. The length of the CDR3 is 17 residues. Germline values: CDR1 KGHSH, CDR2 LQKENI. CDR3 protein: CASSPRTASLSGNTIYF. CDR3 sequence (DNA): TGTGCCAGCTCACCAAGGACTGCGAGCCTCTCTGGAAACACCATATATTTT.

For the CDR3, the DNA is TGTGCCAGCAGCCGAATAGGGACACGGAATTACAATGAGCAGTTCTTC. It translates to CASSRIGTRNYNEQFF. The chain couples TRBV7-3 to TRBJ2-1, with D perhaps TRBD1 (6 bases). Per the germline V gene, CDR1 is SGHTA and CDR2 is FQGTGA. With 5 bases removed from V and 4 bases from J, the gap between germline ends came to 18 bases. The length of the CDR3 is 16 residues.

J is TRBJ2-3 and V is TRBV4-1; 9 bases match TRBD2. The CDR3 length is 16 residues. Germline trimming cut 1 base from V and 3 bases from J; bases unmatched to any gene: 5. Germline V gene data show CDR1 as MGHRA and CDR2 as YSYEKL. The DNA for the CDR3 is TGCGCCAGCAGCCAAGGTGCGGGGGGGCGGACAGATACGCAGTATTTT. Translation: CASSQGAGGRTDTQYF.

This rearrangement joins TRBV15 to TRBJ1-1; 7 bases match TRBD1. Germline lookup yields CDR1 LNHNV and CDR2 YYDKDF (reference sequence). The V gene end was trimmed by 10 bases and the J gene end by 3 bases; junction bases not matched to a gene: 5. CDR3 length: 12 residues. The CDR3 protein is CAIQGLDTEAFF. CDR3 coding DNA: TGTGCCATACAGGGGCTAGACACTGAAGCTTTCTTT.

The rearrangement joins TRBV5-4 to TRBJ1-1; 8 bases map to TRBD1. V lost 3 bases, J lost 1 base, and 2 bases stayed unmatched. Per germline, CDR1 SGHNT and CDR2 YYREEE (reference sequence). The CDR3 length is 14 residues. For the CDR3, the DNA is TGTGCCAGCAGCTCCGGACAGGGGAACACTGAAGCTTTCTTT. As protein: CASSSGQGNTEAFF. Based on the CDR3 plus reference TRBV5-4 and TRBJ1-1, the full variable domain is ETGVTQSPTHLIKTRGQQVTLRCSSQSGHNTVSWYQQALGQGPQFIFQYYREEENGRGNFPPRFSGLQFPNYSSELNVNALELDDSALYLCASSSGQGNTEAFFGQGTRLTVV.

The chain has TRBV7-2 and TRBJ2-1; tentative D call: TRBD1 (7 bases). Germline V CDR1 and CDR2: SGHTA, FQGNSA. The V and J ends lost 7 bases and 0 bases respectively, with 16 bases between them. The CDR3 is 16 residues long. The CDR3 spells CASTGRGRGSYNEQFF. The CDR3 DNA reads as TGTGCCAGCACCGGAAGGGGGCGGGGCTCCTACAATGAGCAGTTCTTC.

The rearrangement uses TRBV5-6 and TRBJ1-1; D is perhaps TRBD1 (6 bases). The CDR3 has 15 residues. Trimming cost V 3 bases and J 0 bases, with 12 bases left between them. Germline assignment: CDR1 SGHDT and CDR2 YYEEEE. This CDR3 reads CASSWGTGLNTEAFF. DNA for the CDR3: TGTGCCAGCAGCTGGGGCACAGGGCTGAACACTGAAGCTTTCTTT.